The 25 T cell receptor beta chains presented below share a single source sample, sequenced in a study of blood T cells in healthy people across ages. The authors ran a second PCR of 7 to 11 cycles using a sample-barcoded 5' primer and a J-beta primer mix. TCRdb recomputed calls from the 5' RACE reads with MiXCR, one row per CDR3 protein. The sample lists hundreds of thousands of distinct CDR3 sequences, approximately 50% occurring once. The sequencing sample was made of blood. The receptors were sampled from an older woman in good health.

The chain links TRBV6-6 to TRBJ2-7; D ambiguous. The V end was cut by 6 bases, the J end by 0 bases, with 9 bases between. Germline V gene sequence: CDR1 MNHNY, CDR2 SVGAGI (reference sequence). This CDR3 region has 13 residues. CDR3 protein: CASSPVASYEQYF. CDR3 sequence (DNA): TGTGCCAGCAGCCCAGTTGCCTCCTACGAGCAGTACTTC.

V gene TRBV4-2 combines with J gene TRBJ1-6; D is undetermined. V was cut by 1 base and J by 8 bases, with 18 bases left in between. This CDR3 contains 17 residues. CDR1 and CDR2 from the germline V gene are LGHNA and YNFKEQ. CDR3 region: CASSQVYGKETHSPLHF. The CDR3 DNA sequence: TGTGCCAGCAGCCAAGTGTATGGGAAGGAGACCCATTCACCCCTCCACTTT.

This clonotype was detected only a few times. Since a much larger clone is just one base distant, this may be a read error. This chain connects TRBV2 to TRBJ2-1; 8 positions agree with TRBD2. Matching the DNA end better, TRBJ2-7 makes the J call doubtful. Germline V gene data show CDR1 as SNHLY and CDR2 as FYNNEI. The CDR3 has 15 amino acids. CDR3 sequence: CASTPLAAGYNEQYF. CDR3 in DNA: TGTGCCAGCACTCCACTAGCGGCCGGCTACAATGAGCAGTACTTC.

The J gene is TRBJ2-1, the V gene TRBV6-6, with D possibly being TRBD2 (6 bases). Trimming took 8 bases from V and 3 from J, leaving 11 bases between them. CDR1 and CDR2 from the germline V gene are MNHNY and SVGAGI (reference sequence). The CDR3 loop spans 13 amino acids. The CDR3 reads CASGGELYNEQFF. The CDR3 DNA reads as TGTGCCAGCGGAGGGGAGCTCTACAATGAGCAGTTCTTC.

Only a few counts were recorded for this clonotype. The rearrangement joins TRBV20-1 to TRBJ2-3; D is unclear. The CDR3 has 14 amino acids. Germline values: CDR1 DFQATT, CDR2 SNEGSKA (reference sequence). Trimming pared 6 bases from V and 4 bases from J, leaving 17 bases between. The CDR3 DNA sequence: TGCAGTGCCAGTCTAACTTATCCTCCAGATACGCAGTATTTT. This codes for CSASLTYPPDTQYF.

The rearrangement links TRBV7-3 to TRBJ2-7; D gene ambiguous. Germline V gene sequence: CDR1 SGHTA, CDR2 FQGTGA. CDR3 length: 16 residues. V was cut by 5 bases and J by 7 bases, with 24 bases left in between. CDR3 amino acids: CASSRDWTSSYNEQYF. For the CDR3, the DNA is TGTGCCAGCAGCCGAGACTGGACCAGCTCCTACAATGAGCAGTACTTC.

There are a few counts of this clonotype. This chain joins TRBV2 and TRBJ1-2; tentative D call: TRBD1 (6 bases). The CDR3 length is 15 residues. Germline CDR1 SNHLY, CDR2 FYNNEI. V lost 5 bases and J 0 bases, leaving 13 bases between the germline ends. The CDR3 DNA sequence: TGTGCCAGCAGTTACACAGGGCTAACTAACTATGGCTACACCTTC. It is translated as CASSYTGLTNYGYTF.

This chain links TRBV7-6 with TRBJ2-7; 7 nucleotides align to TRBD1. After removal of 1 base from V and 1 base from J, the junction contained 4 bases not matched to a gene. The CDR3 consists of 15 residues. CDR1 and CDR2 (germline): SGHVS, FNYEAQ. CDR3 amino acids: CASSLVGQDSYEQYF. CDR3 DNA sequence: TGTGCCAGCAGCTTAGTAGGACAGGATTCCTACGAGCAGTACTTC.

The chain links TRBV4-2 to TRBJ2-5, with TRBD1 identical over 11 bases. The J call may be faulty, since TRBJ2-7 better matches the DNA end. Germline CDR1 LGHNA, CDR2 YNFKEQ. This CDR3 has 17 amino acids. CDR3 amino acids: CASSPPPRDRGDYEQYF. Here the CDR3 DNA reads TGTGCCAGCAGCCCCCCACCCAGGGACAGGGGGGACTACGAGCAGTACTTC.

J is TRBJ2-7 and V is TRBV12-3 or TRBV12-4; possibly TRBD1 for D (6 bases). The CDR3 has 14 residues. Trimming removed 3 bases from V and 4 bases from J, with 13 bases in between. CDR3 protein: CASSLGRGKYEQYF. In DNA form, the CDR3 reads TGTGCCAGCAGTTTGGGCAGGGGAAAGTACGAGCAGTACTTC.

With regard to this clonotype: A clone one base away is much larger, so this may be a read error. The chain links TRBV29-1 to TRBJ2-5; D is tentatively TRBD1 or TRBD2 (6 bases each). TRBJ2-7 matches the DNA end more closely, so the J call is doubtful. CDR1 and CDR2 from the germline V gene are SQVTM and ANQGSEA. The CDR3 is made up of 12 amino acids. The CDR3 here is CSVGGGSDEQYF. CDR3 nucleotide sequence: TGCAGCGTTGGAGGGGGGTCCGACGAGCAGTACTTC.

Only a few counts were recorded for this clonotype. The gene calls are TRBV27 and TRBJ2-7, with 8 bases identical to TRBD2. Unmatched junction bases numbered 20, after V lost 10 bases and J lost 9 bases. Germline V gives CDR1 MNHEY, CDR2 SMNVEV (reference sequence). This CDR3 spans 15 amino acids. CDR3 loop: CATAPGLAAWGRQYF. DNA for the CDR3: TGTGCCACGGCTCCAGGACTAGCCGCCTGGGGACGGCAGTACTTC.

In this sample, this clonotype turned up a few times. The chain links TRBV12-3 or TRBV12-4 to TRBJ1-1; no firm D call. The CDR3 contains 13 residues. V gave up 2 bases and J gave up 2 bases, with 6 bases separating them. This CDR3 is CASSLQINTEAFF. The CDR3 nucleotides read TGTGCCAGCAGTTTACAGATAAACACTGAAGCTTTCTTT.

This chain uses TRBV5-4 with TRBJ1-1, with 7 bases identical to TRBD1. The CDR3 covers 14 residues. The V gene end was trimmed by 3 bases and the J gene end by 0 bases; junction bases not matched to a gene: 2. Germline loops: CDR1 SGHNT, CDR2 YYREEE (reference sequence). CDR3 DNA: TGTGCCAGCAGCTGGGGACAGATGAACACTGAAGCTTTCTTT. Its translation is CASSWGQMNTEAFF.

J is TRBJ2-2 and V is TRBV7-8; possible D gene TRBD2, 7 bases. The CDR3 runs 17 residues. Between the trimmed V and J ends, which lost 5 bases and 2 bases, there was a span of 18 bases. CDR1 and CDR2 (germline): SGHVS, FQNEAQ. CDR3 sequence: CASSVGGGDSNTGELFF. The CDR3 DNA reads as TGTGCCAGCAGCGTAGGGGGGGGAGACAGCAACACCGGGGAGCTGTTTTTT.

The V gene is TRBV6-2 or TRBV6-3, the J gene TRBJ2-1, with 12 bases aligning to TRBD2. Germline-derived CDR1 and CDR2 are MNHEY and SVGEGT. This CDR3 has 16 residues. J gave up 8 bases and V 4 bases, and 9 bases lay outside the gene matches. As DNA, the CDR3 is TGTGCCAGCAGTTCTTCTAGCGGGAGGGCCGGGGATGAGCAGTTCTTC. It yields the protein CASSSSSGRAGDEQFF.

There are a few counts of this clonotype. The CDR3 is CASSDWGQVNNEQFF. DNA for the CDR3: TGTGCCAGCAGTGATTGGGGACAGGTCAACAATGAGCAGTTCTTC. V and J are TRBV2 and TRBJ2-1, with TRBD1 matching over 8 bases. J lost 5 bases, V lost 3 bases, and 6 bases had no gene match. Per germline, CDR1 SNHLY and CDR2 FYNNEI. The CDR3 spans 15 residues.

The V gene is TRBV11-2, the J gene TRBJ2-3; maybe TRBD2 (7 bases). CDR1 and CDR2 (germline): SGHAT, FQNNGV. This CDR3 spans 15 amino acids. The V end was cut by 6 bases, the J end by 2 bases, with 15 bases between. CDR3 in amino acids: CASRRREGDTDTQYF. In nucleotides, the CDR3 is TGTGCCAGCAGGAGGAGGGAGGGGGACACAGATACGCAGTATTTT.

CDR3 in amino acids: CSVEGGGWLDRNEQFF. The CDR3 nucleotides are TGCAGCGTTGAAGGGGGCGGGTGGTTAGACCGCAATGAGCAGTTCTTC. This chain uses TRBV29-1 with TRBJ2-1, with D perhaps given as TRBD1 or TRBD2 (5 bases each). The germline CDR1 and CDR2 sequences are SQVTM and ANQGSEA. Between the trimmed V and J ends, which lost 1 base and 6 bases, there was a span of 19 bases. The CDR3 is made up of 16 amino acids.

V is TRBV4-3 and J is TRBJ2-7, with 11 bases identical to TRBD2. With V trimmed by 1 base and J by 7 bases, 18 bases remained unmatched. The germline gives CDR1 LGHNA, CDR2 YSLEER. The CDR3 is 19 amino acids. As DNA, the CDR3 is TGCGCCAGCAGCCAAGGAGGGCTAGCGGGAGGATCGTCAAACGATGAGCAGTACTTC. Residues: CASSQGGLAGGSSNDEQYF.

A few counts support this clonotype. The gene calls are TRBV5-1 and TRBJ2-1; 10 nucleotides line up with TRBD2. Germline CDR1 is SGHRS and CDR2 is YFSETQ. The junction had 4 bases not matched to a gene; V was cut back by 0 bases and J by 7 bases. CDR3 length equals 15 residues. CDR3 region: CASSLEKREGNEQFF. As DNA, the CDR3 is TGCGCCAGCAGCTTGGAGAAGCGGGAGGGAAATGAGCAGTTCTTC. Full variable domain (missing parts from reference TRBV5-1 and TRBJ2-1): KAGVTQTPRYLIKTRGQQVTLSCSPISGHRSVSWYQQTPGQGLQFLFEYFSETQRNKGNFPGRFSGRQFSNSRSEMNVSTLELGDSALYLCASSLEKREGNEQFFGPGTRLTVL.

This clonotype was found many times. This chain joins TRBV7-2 and TRBJ2-3; the D is unclear. This CDR3 contains 14 residues. Trimming left V 0 bases short and J 0 bases short, with 4 bases between. Looked up from germline, CDR1 is SGHTA and CDR2 is FQGNSA. The CDR3 DNA follows: TGTGCCAGCAGCTTAGCCAGGAGCACAGATACGCAGTATTTT. This encodes CASSLARSTDTQYF.

The table lists this clonotype with a few counts. The genes are TRBV10-3 and TRBJ2-7; 8 bases are a match to TRBD2. The length of the CDR3 is 16 residues. Germline V lookup: CDR1 ENHRY, CDR2 SYGVKD. The V and J ends lost 0 bases and 0 bases, in that order; junction bases with no gene match: 4. The CDR3 loop reads CAISESRTSSSYEQYF. DNA for the CDR3: TGTGCCATCAGTGAGTCGCGGACTAGCAGCTCCTACGAGCAGTACTTC.

This rearrangement joins TRBV29-1 to TRBJ1-4; D is unresolved. Germline assignment: CDR1 SQVTM and CDR2 ANQGSEA. The CDR3 is 16 amino acids. The germline V and J ends were trimmed by 4 bases and 3 bases, with 18 bases remaining between them. CDR3 nucleotide sequence: TGCAGCGTTGGAGAAAGGATCAGGTGGGCTAATGAAAAACTGTTTTTT. As protein: CSVGERIRWANEKLFF.

V usage is TRBV5-1 and J usage is TRBJ2-3; no definite D call. The CDR3 length is 13 residues. The V and J ends lost 4 bases and 3 bases respectively, with 9 bases between them. Looked up from germline, CDR1 is SGHRS and CDR2 is YFSETQ. The CDR3 region is CASSPLQTDTQYF. CDR3 bases: TGCGCCAGCAGCCCGCTACAAACAGATACGCAGTATTTT.